The 14 T cell receptor beta chains below all came from one sample that was sequenced in a study of T cell responses to AZD1222 COVID-19 vaccine. The data were produced by immunoSEQ multiplex PCR, yet TCRdb's version contains in-frame clones alone and is incomplete. The repertoire consists of 120,000 or so clones, with 85% to 90% occurring once and the leading ten covering about 7.1%. Sequencing was performed on peripheral blood, taken 28 days after the second AZD1222 dose. The receptors were gathered from an adult who received the AZD1222 COVID-19 vaccine.

CDR3 bases: TGTGCCAGCAGCACCTATAGCAATCAGCCCCAGCATTTT. This sequence encodes CASSTYSNQPQHF. The chain recombines TRBV12-3 or TRBV12-4 with TRBJ1-5, with D hard to call. The CDR3 totals 13 residues. The ends were cut back, 6 bases at V and 0 bases at J, with 6 bases in the middle.

This sequence joins TRBV27 and TRBJ2-3, with TRBD2 matching over 7 bases. The CDR3 length is 13 residues. The V and J ends lost 5 bases and 3 bases, in that order; junction bases with no gene match: 2. CDR1 and CDR2 from the germline V gene are MNHEY and SMNVEV (reference sequence). The CDR3, as DNA: TGTGCCAGCAGTCTGGGGGGGACAGATACGCAGTATTTT. Its translation is CASSLGGTDTQYF.

Points on this clone: The sample carries other DNA sequences with the same CDR3. The chain carries TRBV28 and TRBJ2-1, with TRBD2 identical over 14 bases. V was pared by 5 bases and J by 4 bases, with 1 base of the junction left unmatched. Germline lookup yields CDR1 MDHEN and CDR2 SYDVKM. This CDR3 is built from 15 residues. The CDR3 nucleotides are TGTGCCAGCAGTAGACTAGCGGGAGGGTACAATGAGCAGTTCTTC. Amino acids: CASSRLAGGYNEQFF. Looking up the rest from reference TRBV28 and TRBJ2-1 gives the full variable domain: DVKVTQSSRYLVKRTGEKVFLECVQDMDHENMFWYRQDPGLGLRLIYFSYDVKMKEKGDIPEGYSVSREKKERFSLILESASTNQTSMYLCASSRLAGGYNEQFFGPGTRLTVL.

This chain joins TRBV27 and TRBJ2-7, with 7 bases identical to TRBD2. This CDR3 is built from 16 residues. The trim removed 0 bases at V and 3 bases at J, leaving 8 bases unmatched. Germline V gene lookup returns CDR1 MNHEY and CDR2 SMNVEV (reference sequence). The CDR3 is CASSLSLAGVHYEQYF. The CDR3, as DNA: TGTGCCAGCAGTTTATCTCTGGCGGGGGTCCACTACGAGCAGTACTTC.

The V and J genes are TRBV5-1 and TRBJ2-1; no reliable D call. V was clipped by 0 bases and J by 0 bases, with 7 bases between them. CDR3 size: 15 residues. Germline CDR1 reads SGHRS; CDR2 reads YFSETQ. As DNA, the CDR3 is TGCGCCAGCAGCTTGGCGGCAGCCTCCTACAATGAGCAGTTCTTC. Amino acids: CASSLAAASYNEQFF.

V and J are TRBV28 and TRBJ2-7; 7 positions agree with TRBD1. The CDR3 has 18 amino acids. V lost 5 bases and J lost 0; bases outside the gene matches: 16. Germline CDR1 MDHEN, CDR2 SYDVKM. The CDR3 reads CASSALASNWDSSYEQYF. CDR3 nucleotide sequence: TGTGCCAGCAGTGCATTGGCCTCTAACTGGGACAGCTCCTACGAGCAGTACTTC.

This rearrangement joins TRBV4-2 to TRBJ2-3; no reliable D call. This CDR3 is built from 14 residues. Germline CDR1 reads LGHNA; CDR2 reads YNFKEQ. V was cut by 6 bases and J by 6 bases, with 16 bases left in between. CDR3 nucleotides: TGTGCCAGCAGACCATCCTTAGGGTTGGATACGCAGTATTTT. It codes for CASRPSLGLDTQYF.

V usage is TRBV6-5 and J usage is TRBJ1-6; a possible D gene is TRBD1 (5 bases). The CDR3 spans 16 residues. V was cut by 2 bases and J by 9 bases, with 17 bases left in between. Germline CDR1 MNHEY, CDR2 SVGAGI. The chain's CDR3 is CASSYALGGGASPLHF. Written as DNA, the CDR3 is TGTGCCAGCAGTTACGCCCTCGGGGGGGGTGCTTCACCCCTCCACTTT.

This chain joins TRBV30 and TRBJ2-1; 9 bases align to TRBD2. Germline CDR1 reads GTSNPN; CDR2 reads SVGIG (reference sequence). V lost 5 bases, J lost 5 bases, and 7 bases stayed unmatched. CDR3 length: 14 residues. CDR3 coding DNA: TGTGCCTGGGGTCATAGCGGGGGCAACAATGAGCAGTTCTTC. Translation gives CAWGHSGGNNEQFF.

The chain joins TRBV15 to TRBJ2-7; D is unresolved. The germline CDR1 and CDR2 sequences are LNHNV and YYDKDF (reference sequence). V was clipped by 6 bases and J by 4 bases, with 16 bases between them. The CDR3 length is 14 residues. The CDR3 loop is CATRKELSLYEQYF. For the CDR3, the DNA is TGTGCCACCAGGAAGGAGTTGAGTCTATACGAGCAGTACTTC.

The chain has TRBV5-1 and TRBJ1-4; TRBD1 matches at 7 bases. The CDR3 loop spans 14 amino acids. CDR1 and CDR2 (germline): SGHRS, YFSETQ. V shed 2 bases and J 4 bases; nucleotides not matched to a gene: 2. The CDR3 DNA sequence: TGCGCCAGCAGCTTCGACAGGGTTAATGAAAAACTGTTTTTT. Translated, it gives CASSFDRVNEKLFF.

The J gene is TRBJ1-3, the V gene TRBV30; D is uncertain. Germline loops: CDR1 GTSNPN, CDR2 SVGIG (reference sequence). V gave up 5 bases and J gave up 3 bases, with 14 bases separating them. The CDR3 is made up of 14 amino acids. Here the CDR3 reads CAWAAWRGGNTIYF. CDR3 coding DNA: TGTGCCTGGGCGGCGTGGCGAGGTGGAAACACCATATATTTT.

V usage is TRBV29-1 and J usage is TRBJ2-5; 8 nucleotides match TRBD1. Trimming removed 4 bases from V and 2 bases from J; junction bases left unmatched: 3. The CDR3 loop spans 13 amino acids. The germline V gene encodes CDR1 SQVTM and CDR2 ANQGSEA. CDR3 coding DNA: TGCAGCGTTGGCAGGGGGCGACAAGAGACCCAGTACTTC. Its translation: CSVGRGRQETQYF.

The V gene is TRBV30, the J gene TRBJ2-4; D possibly corresponds to TRBD1 (6 bases). V was cut by 5 bases and J by 9 bases, with 17 bases left in between. The CDR3 is 13 amino acids. Per the germline V gene, CDR1 is GTSNPN and CDR2 is SVGIG (reference sequence). The CDR3 DNA sequence: TGTGCCTGGGACGGGGACAATAGAGGCATTCAGTACTTC. Its protein product is CAWDGDNRGIQYF.